These T cell receptor beta chains were read from a single sample in a study of blood T cells in healthy people across ages. Each CDR3 protein is one row after TCRdb ran MiXCR on the 5' RACE reads. The sample carries 800,000 or so distinct CDR3 sequences, 60% to 80% recorded once. The sample comprised blood. The receptors shown here come from a man aged 30-40 years in good health. CDR3s leave out the opening cysteine and the closing phenylalanine or tryptophan.

TRBV4-3	TRBJ2-7	ASSQVLAGLSYEQY
TRBV10-3	TRBJ2-3	AISAGGASTDTQY
TRBV25-1	TRBJ2-1	ASSGTSGVYNEQF
TRBV28	TRBJ2-5	ASSVGTEETQY
TRBV4-3	TRBJ2-7	ASSQGATGASYEQY
TRBV9	TRBJ2-1	ASSVATGTSGGAGNEQF
TRBV10-3	TRBJ2-5	ATRRGEQQETQY
TRBV15	TRBJ2-1	ATSRREGLDNEQF
TRBV9	TRBJ2-1	ASSPGTGVLQEQF
TRBV28	TRBJ2-1	ASSPYRGDNEQF
TRBV6-2/TRBV6-3	TRBJ2-6	ASGLAGSSGANVLT
TRBV20-1	TRBJ2-1	SAIYKGAIAYNEQF
TRBV10-3	TRBJ2-1	ATGLAGGSNEQF
TRBV9	TRBJ2-1	ASSAPGSGDYNEQF
TRBV7-9	.	ASSPWGGEYEQY
TRBV4-2	TRBJ1-2	ASSQIPRDRDYGYT
TRBV10-3	TRBJ1-5	AIKDQGFEQPQH
TRBV20-1	TRBJ2-1	NVRGAGHNNEQF
TRBV29-1	TRBJ2-2	SVPRVPPGELF
TRBV4-2	TRBJ2-5	ASSQVASDPRTQY
TRBV27	TRBJ1-5	ASSNSGNQPQH
TRBV7-6	TRBJ1-6	ASSIDRVNSPLH
TRBV6-2/TRBV6-3	TRBJ2-5	ASSYARGLGETQY
TRBV29-1	TRBJ2-7	SVRTYNEQY
TRBV6-5	TRBJ1-2	ASSYSSVIEGYT
TRBV20-1	TRBJ2-3	SAMELLTSGGNTQY
TRBV6-6	TRBJ2-7	ASSDTRLAVHEQY